This T cell receptor beta chain comes out of a study of post-analysis software for immune sequencing data (dated by TCRdb to 2014 to 2015). About the full investigation: Recorded disease courses included relapsing-remitting, secondary progressive and progressive-relapsing multiple sclerosis, with some patients lacking subtype annotation. Patient repertoires were compared against around 10 previously published healthy control repertoires from donors aged roughly 6 to 28 years. A subset of samples was prepared in parallel using single-end sample barcoding, then pooled and co-amplified after Illumina adapter ligation.

The library was generated by PCR. Data came from an Illumina HiSeq 2500. Unique molecular identifiers were incorporated into TCR beta cDNA libraries to reduce PCR and sequencing biases. Per 1 to 10 million input T cells, some 500,000 cDNA molecules were obtained, such that each molecule approximated one T cell. The same protocol used for the earlier healthy control dataset was applied to prepare and sequence the patient libraries. Within a given batch, samples were prepared together, multiplexed and sequenced on the same HiSeq lane. The paper's processing steps were these. Raw barcoded reads were processed with MIGEC, discarding single-read molecular identifier groups before consensus assembly and CDR3 extraction. Clonotype tables were post-analysed with VDJtools, normalizing diversity by down-sampling all datasets to the smallest sample size. In repertoire overlap clustering, CDR3 amino acid sequences, but not nucleotide sequences, were matched to correct batch-related cross-sample contamination. Using fastp at Q25 and MiXCR, TCRdb reprocessed the public reads and kept productive beta chains. Identical CDR3 proteins give one entry, which carries the most common genes and DNA. V and J calls and clone size were set by TCRdb, not the authors. This sample is represented by roughly 650,000 distinct CDR3 sequences; more than 50% of them were singletons. Roughly 12% of the sample rests with the top ten.

Study-wide conclusions, independent of this receptor: The multiple sclerosis patient group was slightly younger than the control group. Compared with controls, multiple sclerosis patients had significantly lower normalized Chao1 diversity, a finding suggesting substantial peripheral T-cell clonal expansion. Direct clustering with F measure revealed strong co-clustering of samples prepared in the same batch, which led to a batch-effect correction.

To demonstrate the VDJtools post-analysis software, the study profiled TCR beta repertoires from the peripheral blood of about 13 young patients with multiple sclerosis. The multiple sclerosis patients were children and adolescents ranging in age from roughly 6 to 16 years. The sample holds one count of this clonotype. Its antigen is still unknown. It has no much larger one-base neighbor in the sample; base qualities were not kept. This sequence was found in a girl under 10 years old with multiple sclerosis. Material for sequencing was blood.

The nucleotides are TGTGCCAGTAGTATAGGACCGGGACAGGGGCCGCAGCATTTT. This encodes CASSIGPGQGPQHF. This chain joins TRBV19 to TRBJ1-5; TRBD1 matches 10 bases in the middle. Unmatched junction bases come to 7, with V trimmed by 1 base and J by 13 bases. CDR1 and CDR2 are drawn from the germline V gene (reference sequence): LNHDA, SQIVND. Spanning cysteine to phenylalanine, the CDR3 consists of 14 amino acids. Here the CDR3 DNA is all that survives: 42 bases in frame from base 1. The full variable domain, completed from the reference TRBV19 and TRBJ1-5 proteins outside the CDR3, reads DGGITQSPKYLFRKEGQNVTLSCEQNLNHDAMYWYRQDPGQGLRLIYYSQIVNDFQKGDIAEGYSVSREKKESFPLTVTSAQKNPTAFYLCASSIGPGQGPQHFGDGTRLSIL.